These 16 T cell receptor beta chains came from one sample sequenced in a study of shared clonotypes between healthy human individuals. The data were produced by immunoSEQ multiplex PCR, yet TCRdb's version contains in-frame clones alone and is incomplete. This table has some 2,000,000 clones, roughly 94% appearing once. The sample was naive CD4+ T cells sorted from blood. Subset of the sample: CD45RA+ positively selected. Source of these receptors: a man in his late teens or twenties in good health.

The chain is built from TRBV4-1 and TRBJ2-2; 7 bases align to TRBD2. V lost 1 base to trimming and J lost 7 bases; unmatched junction nucleotides: 6. The CDR3 extends over 15 amino acids. Germline-derived CDR1 and CDR2 are MGHRA and YSYEKL. CDR3 region: CASSQGASGDGELFF. CDR3 bases: TGCGCCAGCAGCCAAGGGGCGAGCGGGGACGGGGAGCTGTTTTTT.

This clone has a single count. This chain joins TRBV5-4 and TRBJ1-2; TRBD1 aligns across 11 bases. After removal of 4 bases from V and 6 bases from J, the junction contained 5 bases not matched to a gene. Germline CDR1 reads SGHNT; CDR2 reads YYREEE (reference sequence). This CDR3 contains 14 residues. The CDR3 nucleotides are TGTGCCAGCAGCCCCGGACAGGGGGCGCATGGCTACACCTTC. Residues: CASSPGQGAHGYTF.

About this clone: The sample contains more than one DNA sequence encoding this CDR3. CDR3 DNA sequence: TGTGCCAGCAGTGGAGGAGGGAATGAAAAACTGTTTTTT. Translated, it gives CASSGGGNEKLFF. The chain carries TRBV6-1 and TRBJ1-4, with D unclear. CDR1 and CDR2 from the germline V gene are MNHNS and SASEGT. CDR3 length: 13 amino acids. V gave up 4 bases and J gave up 5 bases, with 8 bases separating them.

The CDR3 here is CASQEGANNSPLHF. CDR3 sequence (DNA): TGTGCCAGCCAGGAGGGAGCCAATAATTCACCCCTCCACTTT. This rearrangement joins TRBV25-1 to TRBJ1-6; D gene uncertain. CDR3 length: 14 residues. The V end lost 8 bases, the J end lost 5 bases, and 13 bases lay between the germline ends. Germline-derived CDR1 and CDR2 are MGHDK and SYGVNS.

CDR3 amino acids: CASSQVGDRSPLHF. In nucleotides, the CDR3 is TGCGCCAGCAGCCAAGTCGGGGATCGCTCACCCCTCCACTTT. This rearrangement joins TRBV4-1 to TRBJ1-6; the D is unclear. Deletions cut 1 base from V and 10 bases from J, with 11 bases between. The CDR3 length is 14 residues. Germline V gene lookup returns CDR1 MGHRA and CDR2 YSYEKL.

V usage is TRBV5-1 and J usage is TRBJ1-3; D remains unclear. CDR3 length: 14 amino acids. CDR1 and CDR2 (germline): SGHRS, YFSETQ. The V end lost 6 bases, the J end lost 1 base, and 11 bases lay between the germline ends. DNA for the CDR3: TGCGCCAGCAAGCAGGTCTCATCTGGAAACACCATATATTTT. This codes for CASKQVSSGNTIYF.

This clone was counted between two and nine times. This rearrangement joins TRBV5-4 to TRBJ1-6, with D hard to call. There are 12 residues in the CDR3. Trimming pared 4 bases from V and 7 bases from J, leaving 6 bases between. CDR1 and CDR2 from the germline V gene are SGHNT and YYREEE (reference sequence). In DNA, the CDR3 is TGTGCCAGCAGCCGTCTGAATTCACCCCTCCACTTT. Amino acids: CASSRLNSPLHF.

The CDR3, as DNA: TGTGCCCTAAAAACGATCGGGACAGCCGTCCAGACCCAGTACTTC. This encodes CALKTIGTAVQTQYF. The chain has TRBV30 and TRBJ2-5; 7 nucleotides agree with TRBD1. The V gene end was trimmed by 8 bases and the J gene end by 6 bases; junction bases not matched to a gene: 18. From germline, CDR1 is GTSNPN and CDR2 SVGIG (reference sequence). The CDR3 covers 15 residues.

The genes are TRBV7-2 and TRBJ1-2; D is uncertain. The CDR3 runs to 13 residues. CDR1 and CDR2 (germline): SGHTA, FQGNSA. Deletions cut 2 bases from V and 7 bases from J, with 11 bases between. CDR3 bases: TGTGCCAGCAGCTTAAATCCGGTCTCTGGCTACACCTTC. As protein: CASSLNPVSGYTF. The full variable domain, with the rest looked up from reference TRBV7-2 and TRBJ1-2, is GAGVSQSPSNKVTEKGKDVELRCDPISGHTALYWYRQSLGQGLEFLIYFQGNSAPDKSGLPSDRFSAERTGGSVSTLTIQRTQQEDSAVYLCASSLNPVSGYTFGSGTRLTVV.

The chain employs TRBV5-4 and TRBJ1-2; 8 bases agree with TRBD1. The length of the CDR3 is 15 residues. CDR1 is SGHNT and CDR2 is YYREEE in the germline V gene (reference sequence). V trimming: 0 bases; J trimming: 8 bases; junction bases outside the gene matches: 9. CDR3 DNA: TGTGCCAGCAGCTTGGAACAGGGGGTCCCAGGCGGCTACACCTTC. This gives the protein CASSLEQGVPGGYTF.

Details on this clone: The same CDR3 is also encoded by other DNA sequences in this sample. The CDR3 DNA reads TGCGCCAGCAGCGGGCAGAGCTCCTACAATGAGCAGTTCTTC. The encoded protein is CASSGQSSYNEQFF. This sequence joins TRBV5-1 and TRBJ2-1, with D uncertain. With 4 bases removed from V and 0 bases from J, the gap between germline ends came to 8 bases. This CDR3 spans 14 amino acids. CDR1 is SGHRS, CDR2 YFSETQ, per germline. Looking up the rest from reference TRBV5-1 and TRBJ2-1 gives the full variable domain: KAGVTQTPRYLIKTRGQQVTLSCSPISGHRSVSWYQQTPGQGLQFLFEYFSETQRNKGNFPGRFSGRQFSNSRSEMNVSTLELGDSALYLCASSGQSSYNEQFFGPGTRLTVL.

The chain couples TRBV30 to TRBJ2-3, with TRBD1 as a possible D gene (6 bases). Trimming left V 5 bases short and J 4 bases short, with 10 bases between. Germline CDR1 reads GTSNPN; CDR2 reads SVGIG (reference sequence). The CDR3 is 12 residues long. The CDR3 region is CAWCQGPDTQYF. CDR3 coding DNA: TGTGCCTGGTGTCAGGGGCCAGATACGCAGTATTTT.

The rearrangement uses TRBV18 and TRBJ2-1; 10 nucleotides align to TRBD2. Trimming at V came to 1 base and at J to 8 bases, leaving 11 bases not matched to a gene. The CDR3 is made up of 17 amino acids. Germline values: CDR1 KGHSH, CDR2 LQKENI. CDR3 nucleotide sequence: TGTGCCAGCTCACCACTTGTGCTAGCGGGAGTCGTTGATGAGCAGTTCTTC. This encodes CASSPLVLAGVVDEQFF. Full variable domain (missing parts from reference TRBV18 and TRBJ2-1): NAGVMQNPRHLVRRRGQEARLRCSPMKGHSHVYWYRQLPEEGLKFMVYLQKENIIDESGMPKERFSAEFPKEGPSILRIQQVVRGDSAAYFCASSPLVLAGVVDEQFFGPGTRLTVL.

CDR3 in amino acids: CAWDSMGNQPQHF. CDR3 DNA sequence: TGTGCCTGGGACTCTATGGGAAATCAGCCCCAGCATTTT. The V call is TRBV30, the J call TRBJ1-5; D gene uncertain. This CDR3 is 13 amino acids long. Germline CDR1 reads GTSNPN; CDR2 reads SVGIG (reference sequence). V dropped 5 bases and J dropped 4 bases, with 12 bases sitting between them.

The chain links TRBV27 to TRBJ1-6; 7 bases agree with TRBD1. V shed 4 bases, J shed 6 bases, and the junction held 6 bases outside the gene matches. The CDR3 has 15 residues. Germline V gene data show CDR1 as MNHEY and CDR2 as SMNVEV (reference sequence). The CDR3 sequence is CASSSGQEVNSPLHF. In DNA, the CDR3 is TGTGCCAGCAGTTCAGGACAGGAGGTTAATTCACCCCTCCACTTT.

A note on this clone: At one boundary the junction diverges from the germline segment, which might be a read error. This chain connects TRBV6-5 to TRBJ1-2; possible D gene TRBD1, 5 bases. Germline V gene data show CDR1 as MNHEY and CDR2 as SVGAGI. CDR3 size: 15 residues. The CDR3 DNA is TGTGCCACCAGTTTGAGGGACGGCTTCAACTATGGCTACACCTTC. This sequence encodes CATSLRDGFNYGYTF.